The 9 T cell receptor beta chains given below trace back to one sample, sequenced in a study of human T cells and chemical hapten exposure (dated by TCRdb to the early 2020s). Receptors were amplified or captured by RACE. The sequencer listed for this sample is NextSeq 500. The public sequencing data were trimmed at Q25 with fastp and processed into clonotypes with MiXCR by TCRdb, which kept only in-frame beta chains. For every CDR3 protein sequence, its rows merge into one entry that carries the most common genes and DNA. The sample table shows under 120,000 distinct CDR3 sequences, and approximately 10% are seen once. 3% to 4.5% of the sample rests with the top ten. The time point label of this sample denotes: patch test 1, 2 weeks after DPC sensitization. Taken with the paper, the label for treatment or condition translates to: therapeutic diphenylcyclopropenone sensitization with weekly scalp DPC.

The source material was whole blood, sampled in connection with sensitization to the hapten diphenylcyclopropenone (DPC). All receptors come from a woman aged 40 to 55 with alopecia areata. Some clones in this sample may be carry-over from other donors' samples.

This clonotype was seen ten or more times. The CDR3 DNA reads TGTGCCAGCAGCCCCACTCCCCCCTACAATGAGCAGTTCTTC. This translates into CASSPTPPYNEQFF. The V and J genes are TRBV3-1 and TRBJ2-1, with no clear D. The CDR3 is made up of 14 amino acids. V lost 4 bases and J lost 2, with 9 bases in between. The germline V gene encodes CDR1 LGHDT and CDR2 YNNKEL (reference sequence).

The CDR3 is CASSLYRGYGYTF. CDR3 DNA sequence: TGTGCCAGCAGCCTATACAGGGGGTATGGCTACACCTTC. The J gene is TRBJ1-2, the V gene TRBV3-2; no check of the table's D call, TRBD1, against the DNA was made. TRBV3-2 is reported as a pseudogene. This CDR3 comprises 13 residues.

The V gene is TRBV9, the J gene TRBJ2-5, with D uncertain. V lost 0 bases to trimming and J lost 2 bases, with 5 bases between them. The CDR3 has 13 amino acids. The germline V gene encodes CDR1 SGDLS and CDR2 YYNGEE. CDR3 sequence reads: CASSVARQETQYF. The CDR3 nucleotides read TGTGCCAGCAGCGTAGCGAGGCAAGAGACCCAGTACTTC. Full variable domain (rest looked up from reference TRBV9 and TRBJ2-5): DSGVTQTPKHLITATGQRVTLRCSPRSGDLSVYWYQQSLDQGLQFLIQYYNGEERAKGNILERFSAQQFPDLHSELNLSSLELGDSALYFCASSVARQETQYFGPGTRLLVL.

This clonotype was observed many times. V usage is TRBV20-1 and J usage is TRBJ1-1; 8 bases match TRBD1. V shed 6 bases and J 10 bases; nucleotides not matched to a gene: 16. The CDR3 is made up of 14 amino acids. Germline lookup yields CDR1 DFQATT and CDR2 SNEGSKA (reference sequence). CDR3 in amino acids: CSARDSDRASAAFF. CDR3 DNA sequence: TGCAGTGCCCGGGATTCGGACAGGGCGTCTGCAGCTTTCTTT.

This clonotype was observed at least ten times. One junction end does not reproduce the germline sequence, and a read error may be involved. The chain carries TRBV7-7 and TRBJ2-2, with D uncertain. The CDR3 covers 16 residues. From germline, CDR1 is SSHAT and CDR2 FNYEAQ (reference sequence). CDR3: CASSFSPGSNTGELFF. The CDR3 DNA sequence: TGTGCTAGCAGCTTTTCGCCAGGATCGAACACCGGGGAGCTGTTTTTT. Drawing the rest from reference TRBV7-7 and TRBJ2-2, the complete variable domain is GAGVSQSPRYKVTKRGQDVTLRCDPISSHATLYWYQQALGQGPEFLTYFNYEAQPDKSGLPSDRFSAERPEGSISTLTIQRTEQRDSAMYRCASSFSPGSNTGELFFGEGSRLTVL.

This clonotype appeared many times. This sequence joins TRBV6-2 or TRBV6-3 and TRBJ1-1, with D tentatively TRBD1 (6 bases). This CDR3 is built from 15 residues. CDR1 and CDR2 from the germline V gene are MNHEY and SVGEGT. The ends were cut back, 6 bases at V and 4 bases at J, with 18 bases in the middle. CDR3 sequence reads: CASSPQGAGSTEAFF. The CDR3 DNA reads as TGTGCCAGCAGCCCACAGGGTGCAGGATCCACTGAAGCTTTCTTT.

This clonotype was observed at least ten times. The chain uses TRBV6-6 and TRBJ1-3, with D hard to call. This CDR3 comprises 15 residues. The V end was cut by 3 bases, the J end by 1 base, with 10 bases between. In germline, CDR1 is MNHNY, CDR2 SVGAGI (reference sequence). The CDR3 loop is CASSYLEASGNTIYF. DNA of the CDR3: TGTGCCAGCAGTTATCTTGAGGCATCTGGAAACACCATATATTTT.

This clonotype was seen repeatedly, ten times or more. V usage is TRBV7-2 and J usage is TRBJ2-5; D is undetermined. The CDR3 consists of 14 residues. The V end lost 3 bases, the J end lost 6 bases, and 14 bases lay between the germline ends. Germline V CDR1 and CDR2: SGHTA, FQGNSA. The CDR3 protein is CASSFSRDAKTQYF. For the CDR3, the DNA is TGTGCCAGCAGCTTCTCAAGGGATGCGAAGACCCAGTACTTC.

This clonotype appeared a few times. This chain uses TRBV20-1 with TRBJ1-3; TRBD1 might be the D (5 bases). The CDR3 contains 15 residues. Germline V gene lookup returns CDR1 DFQATT and CDR2 SNEGSKA (reference sequence). Trimming took off 0 bases at V and 1 base at J, with 10 bases between the two ends. The CDR3 spells CSARDLGGSGNTIYF. CDR3 nucleotide sequence: TGCAGTGCTAGAGATCTCGGGGGATCTGGAAACACCATATATTTT.